Following are 21 T cell receptor beta chains from one sample sequenced in a study of T-cell reconstitution after alpha-beta-depleted transplantation in children. Unique molecular identifiers were incorporated into the prepared TCRbeta library. TCRdb recomputed calls from the PCR reads with MiXCR, one row per CDR3 protein. The sample yields some 550,000 distinct CDR3 sequences, 20% to 25% seen once. The specimen was PBMCs, mostly from graft donor cells, collected 360 days after TCRalphabeta/CD19-depleted stem cell transplant. The source is a boy less than two years old who had a stem cell transplant for acute myeloid leukemia, so the T cells may come from the graft donor.

This clonotype was counted ten times or more. The J gene is TRBJ2-1, the V gene TRBV5-1, with TRBD2 as a possible D gene (5 bases). The V end lost 5 bases, the J end lost 0 bases, and 15 bases lay between the germline ends. The length of the CDR3 is 16 residues. In germline, CDR1 is SGHRS, CDR2 YFSETQ. The CDR3 nucleotides read TGCGCCAGCAGACGGTTACGGGGAAGCTCCTACAATGAGCAGTTCTTC. The encoded protein is CASRRLRGSSYNEQFF. Looking up the rest from reference TRBV5-1 and TRBJ2-1 gives the full variable domain: KAGVTQTPRYLIKTRGQQVTLSCSPISGHRSVSWYQQTPGQGLQFLFEYFSETQRNKGNFPGRFSGRQFSNSRSEMNVSTLELGDSALYLCASRRLRGSSYNEQFFGPGTRLTVL.

This clonotype occurred once. V usage is TRBV12-5 and J usage is TRBJ2-1, with 9 bases identical to TRBD1. The trim removed 1 base at V and 12 bases at J, leaving 10 bases unmatched. Per germline, CDR1 LGHNT and CDR2 FRNRAP. CDR3 length equals 15 residues. The CDR3 DNA sequence: TGTGCTAGTGGTTTGGCACCGGGACAGGGAACGAGGCAGTTCTTC. This gives the protein CASGLAPGQGTRQFF.

The rearrangement joins TRBV21-1 to TRBJ2-5; the table's TRBD1 call for D was not verified on the DNA. TRBV21-1 is reported as a pseudogene. This CDR3 contains 15 residues. The CDR3 here is CASSKEGDRGETQYF. In DNA, the CDR3 is TGTGCCAGCAGCAAAGAGGGAGACAGGGGAGAGACCCAGTACTTC.

The chain recombines TRBV18 with TRBJ1-2; D is possibly TRBD1 (5 bases). The germline gives CDR1 KGHSH, CDR2 LQKENI. The V end was cut by 6 bases, the J end by 6 bases, with 14 bases between. The CDR3 extends over 13 amino acids. The CDR3 DNA sequence: TGTGCCAGCTCGGCCGGGACTAGTAATGGCTACACCTTC. It translates to CASSAGTSNGYTF.

The gene calls are TRBV7-2 and TRBJ1-1; 8 bases fit TRBD1. The CDR3 has 13 residues. The J segment lost 6 bases and the V segment lost 7 bases, leaving 7 bases of the junction unmatched. Germline-derived CDR1 and CDR2 are SGHTA and FQGNSA. The DNA for the CDR3 is TGTGCCAGCAAGGACAGGGTCAGCTCTGAAGCTTTCTTT. Translation gives CASKDRVSSEAFF.

This clonotype was seen once. The CDR3 sequence is CASGRTVYEQYF. The CDR3 bases are TGTGCCAGCGGCCGGACGGTATACGAGCAGTACTTC. V gene TRBV7-9 combines with J gene TRBJ2-7, with D unclear. This CDR3 has 12 residues. Germline V gives CDR1 SEHNR, CDR2 FQNEAQ (reference sequence). Trimming shortened V by 8 bases and J by 4 bases, and 12 bases separated the two germline ends. Full variable domain (remainder filled in from reference TRBV7-9 and TRBJ2-7): DTGVSQNPRHKITKRGQNVTFRCDPISEHNRLYWYRQTLGQGPEFLTYFQNEAQLEKSRLLSDRFSAERPKGSFSTLEIQRTEQGDSAMYLCASGRTVYEQYFGPGTRLTVT.

This clonotype has ten or more counts. CDR3 in amino acids: CSASGQGDGEQYF. The CDR3 DNA is TGCAGCGCGAGTGGACAGGGGGATGGCGAGCAGTACTTC. The genes are TRBV29-1 and TRBJ2-7, with TRBD1 matching over 10 bases. V trimming: 7 bases; J trimming: 6 bases; junction bases outside the gene matches: 9. CDR1 SQVTM and CDR2 ANQGSEA come from the germline V gene. The CDR3 is made up of 13 amino acids.

This clonotype was seen repeatedly, ten times or more. The chain combines TRBV12-3 or TRBV12-4 with TRBJ2-5, with 7 bases identical to TRBD2. The CDR3 has 15 amino acids. The ends lost 1 base at V and 0 bases at J; junction bases unmatched: 2. In nucleotides, the CDR3 is TGTGCCAGCAGTTTAGACGGGACTAACCAAGAGACCCAGTACTTC. Translating gives CASSLDGTNQETQYF.

The rearrangement joins TRBV12-3 or TRBV12-4 to TRBJ2-3, with TRBD1 as a possible D gene (5 bases). The V end was cut by 5 bases, the J end by 4 bases, with 13 bases between. This CDR3 is built from 14 residues. The CDR3 loop reads CASSRLGQPDTQYF. DNA of the CDR3: TGTGCCAGCAGTCGTCTGGGGCAGCCAGATACGCAGTATTTT.

The CDR3 is CASTTLTSTDTQYF. CDR3 nucleotides: TGTGCCAGTACAACCCTTACTAGCACAGATACGCAGTATTTT. The chain is built from TRBV27 and TRBJ2-3, with no clear D. The CDR3 covers 14 residues. V was shortened by 9 bases and J by 0 bases, with 13 bases between the two germline ends. Germline V gives CDR1 MNHEY, CDR2 SMNVEV (reference sequence).

The V gene is TRBV5-1, the J gene TRBJ2-5; 7 nucleotides agree with TRBD1. Trimming cost V 4 bases and J 7 bases; bases outside gene matches: 10. Germline CDR1 SGHRS, CDR2 YFSETQ. This CDR3 is built from 14 residues. The CDR3 nucleotides are TGCGCCAGCAGCAAGGGACAGCTCCTCGGGACCCAGTACTTC. This encodes CASSKGQLLGTQYF.

Only a few counts were recorded for this clonotype. The J gene is TRBJ2-3, the V gene TRBV5-4; D gene uncertain. Germline CDR1 SGHNT, CDR2 YYREEE (reference sequence). Trimming pared 3 bases from V and 2 bases from J, leaving 7 bases between. There are 13 residues in the CDR3. The CDR3: CASSSIITDTQYF. DNA for the CDR3: TGTGCCAGCAGCTCGATCATCACAGATACGCAGTATTTT.

Only a few counts were recorded for this clonotype. The chain has TRBV5-1 and TRBJ2-2; perhaps TRBD1 as D (7 bases). CDR1 and CDR2 (germline): SGHRS, YFSETQ. CDR3 length: 15 residues. V was trimmed by 4 bases and J by 4 bases, leaving 14 bases between them. The CDR3 loop reads CASSPGGTVTGELFF. CDR3 nucleotides: TGCGCCAGCAGCCCTGGGGGGACAGTCACCGGGGAGCTGTTTTTT.

This clonotype was observed many times. This chain links TRBV12-3 or TRBV12-4 with TRBJ2-3; TRBD1 is a possible D gene (6 bases). This CDR3 is built from 15 residues. With 5 bases removed from V and 0 bases from J, the gap between germline ends came to 12 bases. The CDR3 coding sequence is TGTGCCAGCAGTACATTCGACAGGAGCACAGATACGCAGTATTTT. Encoded protein: CASSTFDRSTDTQYF.

This clonotype appeared a single time. V usage is TRBV28 and J usage is TRBJ2-7, with 13 bases fitting TRBD2. The ends lost 6 bases at V and 7 bases at J; junction bases unmatched: 3. Germline CDR1 is MDHEN and CDR2 is SYDVKM. The CDR3 has 13 residues. CDR3: CASRGLAGREQYV. For the CDR3, the DNA is TGTGCCAGCAGGGGACTAGCGGGGCGGGAGCAGTACGTC.

The gene calls are TRBV12-3 or TRBV12-4 and TRBJ2-3; 9 nucleotides match TRBD2. The trim removed 7 bases at V and 6 bases at J, leaving 17 bases unmatched. This CDR3 is built from 17 residues. The CDR3 here is CASTTDNAGGPRDTQYF. CDR3 coding DNA: TGTGCCAGCACCACTGATAACGCGGGGGGGCCGAGGGATACGCAGTATTTT.

This chain uses TRBV14 with TRBJ1-2, with D maybe TRBD1 (6 bases). This CDR3 has 14 amino acids. CDR1 and CDR2 (germline): SGHDN, FVKESK. V was pared by 4 bases and J by 8 bases, with 17 bases between. CDR3 loop: CASSPNRVLGGYTF. The CDR3 region has the DNA TGTGCCAGCAGCCCCAACAGGGTTTTGGGCGGCTACACCTTC.

V is TRBV20-1 and J is TRBJ2-3; TRBD2 matches at 14 bases. The CDR3 contains 16 residues. Trimming removed 5 bases from V and 4 bases from J; junction bases left unmatched: 8. Germline assignment: CDR1 DFQATT and CDR2 SNEGSKA (reference sequence). CDR3 residues: CSAARLAGGQPDTQYF. CDR3 sequence (DNA): TGCAGTGCTGCCCGACTAGCGGGGGGGCAGCCAGATACGCAGTATTTT.

The chain joins TRBV7-2 to TRBJ1-1; D ambiguous. CDR1 is SGHTA and CDR2 is FQGNSA in the germline V gene. V shed 3 bases and J shed 0 bases, with 11 bases lying between them. The CDR3 covers 15 residues. The CDR3 nucleotides read TGTGCCAGCAGCTTGCGACGTTCGATGAACACTGAAGCTTTCTTT. Translating it yields CASSLRRSMNTEAFF.

The chain employs TRBV15 and TRBJ1-5; possibly TRBD1 for D (6 bases). The CDR3 length is 18 residues. Germline V gives CDR1 LNHNV, CDR2 YYDKDF (reference sequence). Deletions cut 0 bases from V and 5 bases from J, with 20 bases between. In nucleotides, the CDR3 is TGTGCCACCAGCAGAGATCGTATGGGCAGGGGCTTAGATCAGCCCCAGCATTTT. This encodes CATSRDRMGRGLDQPQHF.

This clonotype was seen repeatedly, ten times or more. The rearrangement links TRBV29-1 to TRBJ2-4; a weak D match, TRBD2 (5 bases). The length of the CDR3 is 12 residues. Germline V gene sequence: CDR1 SQVTM, CDR2 ANQGSEA. Trimming removed 8 bases at V and 5 bases at J, with 13 bases between. The CDR3 reads CSFTSGENIQYF. CDR3 DNA: TGCAGCTTTACTAGTGGAGAAAACATTCAGTACTTC.